This T cell receptor beta chain was documented in a study of T cell repertoires in cytomegalovirus infection. Background on the study: The study used recently identified HLA-C-restricted and well-studied HLA-B-restricted CMV epitopes.

This clonotype was counted between two and nine times. Its antigen is not known. The junction had 13 bases not matched to a gene; V was cut back by 3 bases and J by 5 bases. Germline assignment: CDR1 SGHNT and CDR2 YYREEE (reference sequence). There are 17 residues in the CDR3. General study results and limits: Predominance within the ex vivo response was attributable to HLA-C-restricted CMV-specific TCR beta clonotypes.

TCRdb analysed the reads with MiXCR anew, one entry per CDR3 protein. The sample has hundreds of thousands of distinct CDR3 sequences, about 42% seen once; the top ten hold roughly two fifths. The specimen comprised cultured PBMCs, sampled from culture after CMV antigen stimulation. The TCR comes from a human donor in good health (CMV status not recorded). Some clones in this sample may be carry-over from other donors' samples. The chain recombines TRBV5-4 with TRBJ2-3; the match to TRBD1 covers 9 bases. The chain's CDR3 is CASSWGGQGLAGDTQYF. The CDR3 DNA sequence: TGTGCCAGCAGCTGGGGGGGACAGGGCCTCGCGGGAGATACGCAGTATTTT.